The source of this TCR beta chain is a study of blood T cell repertoires in COVID-19 (dated by TCRdb to about 2020). The study in broad terms: Collaborator samples came from the United States, Italy and Spain and covered acute and convalescent phases of COVID-19. Sample metadata almost always included a de-identified subject ID, COVID-19 status, age in years and sex. Deeply sampled blood TCRbeta repertoires from subjects exposed to, actively infected with, or recovered from COVID-19 were included in the dataset. Where available, HLA class I and class II types were obtained from metadata supplied by the sample provider rather than from assay-based typing. The material from the prospective study consisted of cDNA or gDNA derived from T cells, B-cell-depleted T cells, or PBMCs. Samples came from the ongoing ImmuneRACE study (first 160 participants) plus 1,254 subjects from 6 global collaborators. A freely available public database, intended as a resource for researchers studying the immune response to SARS-CoV-2, is where the repertoires were released. Summary of the overall study and its limitations: Clinical and demographic metadata were provided uncurated, with the amount varying by source and participant.

Comment on this clone: Its cognate antigen has yet to be identified. It has no much larger one-base neighbor in the sample; base qualities were not kept.

Whole blood was collected in K2EDTA tubes by collaborating institutions according to the institutions' own protocols. For TCRbeta analysis, collaborators shipped samples in one of three forms: frozen whole blood, isolated PBMCs, or DNA extracted from either of those sample types. V and J are trimmed by 4 bases and 4 bases, and the gene matches miss 5 bases of the junction. From the germline V gene, CDR1 is SGHTA and CDR2 is FQGNSA. The CDR3 contains 15 residues, cysteine and phenylalanine counted. The retained sequence is limited to the CDR3, 45 bases, with the frame set at the first base. TCRbeta CDR3 regions were amplified from genomic DNA using the immunoSEQ Assay, a bias-controlled multiplex PCR. The source study handled its data this way. The number of nucleated cells in each sample was estimated from the amplification of reference gene primers within the assay. Sequence reads were collapsed and filtered to measure the absolute abundance of every unique TCRbeta CDR3 rearrangement. For each sample, productive Simpson clonality was calculated by taking the square root of Simpson's diversity index across productive rearrangements. Here the immuneACCESS table is served through TCRdb, limited to in-frame sequences with V and J called. Missing clones are a known gap in these copies; in checked studies unresolved V genes cover under half, and the rest lacks a known reason. V and J calls and clone size are copied from that table; D and trimming were computed from the DNA. Within this sample are hundreds of thousands of clones, with around 78% of them counted one time only. The ten biggest clones cover under 3% of the sample.

What was sequenced was peripheral blood. This clonotype originated in a woman between 65 and 79 years old with active or convalescent COVID-19. This chain is built from TRBV7-2 and TRBJ1-5, with 9 junctional bases fitting TRBD1. The nucleotide sequence is given as TGTGCCAGCAGCTCCCCTGACAGGGGGAATCAGCCCCAGCATTTT. The translation is CASSSPDRGNQPQHF.